A selection of T cell receptor beta chains follows, all from one sample in a study of shared clonotypes between healthy human individuals. The assay was immunoSEQ multiplex PCR, and TCRdb's table has in-frame clones only and misses some. The table includes over 1.5 million clones, approximately 98% detected once. The specimen was naive CD4+ T cells sorted from blood. The receptors shown here come from a man aged 30 to 39 in good health. The CDR3 runs from the conserved cysteine through the conserved F or W. The order of the fields is CDR3 length, clone size, D gene, V gene, J gene, CDR3 DNA, CDR3 protein. D genes are given only for firm matches. Rows may omit the clone size; those that give it use once, few, many or a size class.

>12|-|TRBD1|TRBV28|TRBJ2-1
TGTGCCAGCAGTACGGGACAGAATGAGCAGTTCTTC
CASSTGQNEQFF
>16|-|-|TRBV27|TRBJ2-4
TGTGCCAGCAGCCCAGACTATGCTCTAGCCAAAAACATTCAGTACTTC
CASSPDYALAKNIQYF
>12|-|-|TRBV5-6|TRBJ2-2
TGTGCCAGCAGCTTTTGGTCCGGGGAGCTGTTTTTT
CASSFWSGELFF
>16|-|TRBD1|TRBV19|TRBJ1-2
TGTGCCAGCACGTATACGGCAGGGGGCTTCGACTATGGCTACACCTTC
CASTYTAGGFDYGYTF
>14|-|-|TRBV5-1|TRBJ2-1
TGCGCCAGCAGCTTGGATGGGCTAGCCAATGAGCAGTTCTTC
CASSLDGLANEQFF
>15|-|-|TRBV6-5|TRBJ1-3
TGTGCCAGCAGCCCAGGGACAAGCTATGAGTTCACCATATATTTT
CASSPGTSYEFTIYF
>12|-|-|TRBV7-8|TRBJ2-1
TGTGCCAGCAGCTTATACGGCGCTGAGCAGTTCTTC
CASSLYGAEQFF
>15|-|TRBD1|TRBV18|TRBJ1-1
TGTGCCAGCTCACCAGGAACGGCAGGGGGGACTGAAGCTTTCTTT
CASSPGTAGGTEAFF
>17|-|TRBD2|TRBV7-9|TRBJ2-3
TGTGCCAGCAGCTTAGCACGTAGTAGCGGGAGATCAGATACGCAGTATTTT
CASSLARSSGRSDTQYF
>15|-|TRBD1|TRBV19|TRBJ2-7
TGTGCCAGTAGTATAGCGGGACAGATCTTCTACGAGCAGTACTTC
CASSIAGQIFYEQYF
>15|once|-|TRBV19|TRBJ2-1
TGTGCCAGTAGTATACGGGGACTTACAAACAATGAGCAGTTCTTC
CASSIRGLTNNEQFF
>15|-|-|TRBV28|TRBJ2-7
TGTGCCAGCACCTCTGGAAGGACATTTCGATACGAGCAGTACTTC
CASTSGRTFRYEQYF
>12|-|-|TRBV6-6|TRBJ2-5
TGTGCCAGCAGTTACGCCCAAGAGACCCAGTACTTC
CASSYAQETQYF
>13|-|-|TRBV28|TRBJ1-2
TGTGCCACCAAACGCACCTTCAACTATGGCTACACCTTC
CATKRTFNYGYTF
>13|-|-|TRBV28|TRBJ2-3
TGTGCCAGCAGTTTAGTACAGCCAGATACGCAGTATTTT
CASSLVQPDTQYF
>18|-|-|TRBV5-5|TRBJ2-1
TGTGCCAGCAGCTTGGATGGTCGGGGCCAGGGCTCCTACAATGAGCAGTTCTTC
CASSLDGRGQGSYNEQFF
>16|-|-|TRBV9|TRBJ2-7
TGTGCCAGCAGCGTAGTGAGCCGGGACACTACCTACGAGCAGTACTTC
CASSVVSRDTTYEQYF
>14|-|TRBD1|TRBV28|TRBJ2-3
TGTGCCAGCAGTTCGGGACAGATGACAGATACGCAGTATTTT
CASSSGQMTDTQYF
>14|-|-|TRBV5-5|TRBJ1-1
TGTGCCAGCAGAATGGAGCTTGCCAGCCCTGAAGCTTTCTTT
CASRMELASPEAFF
>12|-|-|TRBV11-3|TRBJ2-1
TGTGCCAGCAGCCGCAGGGTGGGTGAGCAGTTCTTC
CASSRRVGEQFF
>13|-|-|TRBV5-4|TRBJ1-1
TGTGCCAGCAGCCAGAGAATGAACACTGAAGCTTTCTTT
CASSQRMNTEAFF
>13|-|-|TRBV29-1|TRBJ2-3
TGCAGCGTTGAGGCAGGGTCGGCAGATACGCAGTATTTT
CSVEAGSADTQYF
>18|-|-|TRBV9|TRBJ2-6
TGTGCCAGCAGCCGATCAGATTTAGGGGCCCCTGGGGCCAACGTCCTGACTTTC
CASSRSDLGAPGANVLTF
>13|-|TRBD2|TRBV7-6|TRBJ2-1
TGTGCCAGCAGGGCTAGCGGGAGCCATGAGCAGTTCTTC
CASRASGSHEQFF
>12|once|-|TRBV5-4|TRBJ1-5
TGTGCCAGCAGCTTGGACGGATGGCCCCAGCATTTT
CASSLDGWPQHF
>15|once|TRBD1|TRBV28|TRBJ1-2
TGTGCCAGCATCCAGGGGGGACCGACTAACTATGGCTACACCTTC
CASIQGGPTNYGYTF
>13|-|-|TRBV11-3|TRBJ1-1
TGTGCCAGCAGCTTAGATGGCGGAGGGGGGGCTTTCTTT
CASSLDGGGGAFF
>13|-|-|TRBV28|TRBJ2-5
TGTGCCAGCAGTTTGGGACGCCAAGAGACCCAGTACTTC
CASSLGRQETQYF
>14|-|TRBD1|TRBV7-9|TRBJ1-1
TGTGCCAGCAGCCCATACAGGGGGCGAGGTGAAGCTTTCTTT
CASSPYRGRGEAFF
>16|-|TRBD2|TRBV5-4|TRBJ2-3
TGTGCCAGCAGCTTTGGGACTAGCGGGATTTCAGATACGCAGTATTTT
CASSFGTSGISDTQYF
>15|-|TRBD1|TRBV5-1|TRBJ1-1
TGCGCCAGCAGCTTGACAGGGGGCGTTAACACTGAAGCTTTCTTT
CASSLTGGVNTEAFF
>14|-|-|TRBV7-6|TRBJ1-2
TGTGCCAGCAGTAAAATGGGGGAGGGGTATGGCTACACCTTC
CASSKMGEGYGYTF
>13|once|-|TRBV14|TRBJ2-5
TGTGCCAGCACGGGGGAGTTGGGGGAGACCCAGTACTTC
CASTGELGETQYF
>15|once|TRBD1|TRBV6-1|TRBJ2-3
TGTGCCAGCAGCGCGGACAGGGGCCGGACAGATACGCAGTATTTT
CASSADRGRTDTQYF
>15|-|TRBD2|TRBV5-6|TRBJ2-3
TGTGCCAGCAGCTTCTCTAGCGGGAGGACAGATACGCAGTATTTT
CASSFSSGRTDTQYF
>14|-|TRBD1|TRBV7-9|TRBJ2-7
TGTGCCAGCAGCCCATCAGGGGGCGGCTACGAGCAGTACTTC
CASSPSGGGYEQYF
>15|-|-|TRBV18|TRBJ2-2
TGTGCCAGCTCACCAAATGGGCCGGGGACCGGGGAGCTGTTTTTT
CASSPNGPGTGELFF
>14|-|-|TRBV10-3|TRBJ2-7
TGTGCCATCAGTGACGATTTGGCTAGACGAGAGCAGTACTTC
CAISDDLARREQYF
>14|-|-|TRBV6-6|TRBJ2-7
TGTGCCAGCAGTTACATTGGGGGAACCAACGAGCAGTACTTC
CASSYIGGTNEQYF
>16|once|TRBD2|TRBV25-1|TRBJ2-2
TGTGCCAGCAAGTCACCCGGGACTAGCGGGATTGGGGAGCTGTTTTTT
CASKSPGTSGIGELFF
>18|-|TRBD1|TRBV18|TRBJ2-2
TGTGCCAGCTCACCGATACAGGGGGCGAATGTCAAAACCGGGGAGCTGTTTTTT
CASSPIQGANVKTGELFF
>17|-|-|TRBV4-1|TRBJ2-2
TGCGCCAGCAGCCACGATTGGGGACCATCGCGCACCGGGGAGCTGTTTTTT
CASSHDWGPSRTGELFF
>14|-|TRBD2|TRBV9|TRBJ2-1
TGTGCCAGCAGCGTAATAGCGGGAGAGGGTGAGCAGTTCTTC
CASSVIAGEGEQFF
>17|once|TRBD1|TRBV10-3|TRBJ2-7
TGTGCCATCAGTGAGTCCTTTTGGGACAGGGAAGGCTACGAGCAGTACTTC
CAISESFWDREGYEQYF
>13|few|-|TRBV6-1|TRBJ2-7
TGTGCCAGCAGTGGACTTGCCGGATACGAGCAGTACTTC
CASSGLAGYEQYF
>13|-|TRBD2|TRBV7-9|TRBJ2-7
TGTGCTACTGGGGTAGCGGGAGGGTACGAGCAGTACTTC
CATGVAGGYEQYF